This passage covers 8 T cell receptor beta chains from one sample sequenced in a study of cytomegalovirus exposure and HLA in healthy donors. A multiplex PCR was run with 60 Vbeta primers and 13 Jbeta primers. The table came from immunoSEQ multiplex PCR; TCRdb's copy has only in-frame clones and leaves some out. The data hold 35,000 to 45,000 clones, with around 53% observed a single time. Sequences were obtained from PBMCs. The receptors here all came from a woman in her thirties or forties in good health and CMV-seropositive.

This chain links TRBV5-1 with TRBJ2-7; TRBD1 matches at 9 bases. Trimming took 2 bases from V and 4 from J; bases not matched to a gene: 4. The germline gives CDR1 SGHRS, CDR2 YFSETQ. This CDR3 is 14 amino acids long. The CDR3 DNA sequence: TGCGCCAGCAGCTTCGGGACAGGGACGTACGAGCAGTACTTC. Protein: CASSFGTGTYEQYF. Full variable domain (rest looked up from reference TRBV5-1 and TRBJ2-7): KAGVTQTPRYLIKTRGQQVTLSCSPISGHRSVSWYQQTPGQGLQFLFEYFSETQRNKGNFPGRFSGRQFSNSRSEMNVSTLELGDSALYLCASSFGTGTYEQYFGPGTRLTVT.

This clone was detected a few times. The V gene is TRBV4-2, the J gene TRBJ1-3; 8 positions match TRBD1. Germline V gives CDR1 LGHNA, CDR2 YNFKEQ. The V and J ends lost 0 bases and 11 bases, in that order; junction bases with no gene match: 9. The CDR3 contains 15 residues. CDR3 residues: CASSQETGEGYAIYF. In DNA, the CDR3 is TGTGCCAGCAGCCAAGAGACAGGGGAAGGTTACGCCATATATTTT.

The V gene is TRBV18, the J gene TRBJ1-2; no clear D gene. This CDR3 comprises 15 residues. Deletions cut 0 bases from V and 0 bases from J, with 8 bases between. Germline V gene sequence: CDR1 KGHSH, CDR2 LQKENI. CDR3 in amino acids: CASSPPISPNYGYTF. The DNA of the CDR3 is TGTGCCAGCTCACCACCCATCAGTCCTAACTATGGCTACACCTTC.

The V gene is TRBV7-6, the J gene TRBJ2-1, with TRBD2 matching 9 bases. Germline loops: CDR1 SGHVS, CDR2 FNYEAQ. Trimming removed 4 bases from V and 4 bases from J; junction bases left unmatched: 5. CDR3 length: 15 residues. CDR3 residues: CASSSRRGGYNEQFF. The CDR3 bases are TGTGCCAGCAGCTCGCGGCGGGGGGGGTACAATGAGCAGTTCTTC.

CDR3 in DNA: TGTGCCAGCAGCTACCGGGAGACCCAGTACTTC. It specifies CASSYRETQYF. This rearrangement joins TRBV5-8 to TRBJ2-5; unclear D gene. The CDR3 totals 11 residues. V was cut by 3 bases and J by 5 bases, with 5 bases left in between. In germline, CDR1 is SGHTS, CDR2 YDEGEE. The whole variable domain, filled in from reference TRBV5-8 and TRBJ2-5, reads EAGVTQSPTHLIKTRGQQATLRCSPISGHTSVYWYQQALGLGLQFLLWYDEGEERNRGNFPPRFSGRQFPNYSSELNVNALELEDSALYLCASSYRETQYFGPGTRLLVL.

V gene TRBV2 combines with J gene TRBJ2-1, with TRBD1 as a possible D gene (5 bases). The CDR3 spans 14 residues. Trimming stripped 4 bases from V and 7 bases from J, with 14 bases between. Germline V gene sequence: CDR1 SNHLY, CDR2 FYNNEI. CDR3 in DNA: TGTGCCAGCAGTGGGTCGACAGTTACGAATGAGCAGTTCTTC. This gives the protein CASSGSTVTNEQFF.

The chain combines TRBV9 with TRBJ2-7; possibly TRBD2 for D (5 bases). Germline CDR1 is SGDLS and CDR2 is YYNGEE. This CDR3 is 15 amino acids long. V was clipped by 0 bases and J by 3 bases, with 13 bases between them. CDR3 DNA: TGTGCCAGCAGCGTAGGTTTGATGGGGAGCTACGAGCAGTACTTC. Its protein is CASSVGLMGSYEQYF.

With respect to this clone: One end of the junction is discordant with germline, which a read error may explain. The chain recombines TRBV7-9 with TRBJ1-1; D remains unclear. The CDR3 has 12 residues. CDR1 is SEHNR and CDR2 is FQNEAQ in the germline V gene (reference sequence). CDR3 in DNA: TGTTCCAGCAGCTTAACCTACCCTGAAGCTTTCTTT. Protein product: CSSSLTYPEAFF.